The rows below give T cell receptor beta chains drawn from one sample of a study of naive and memory T cell subsets. MiXCR, run by TCRdb on the 5' RACE reads, gives a single entry per CDR3 protein. The top ten clones hold about 0.8% of a sample with about 48,000 distinct CDR3 sequences, approximately 4.5% of them seen once. The origin of the receptors is a female donor in good health. The CDR3 runs from the conserved cysteine through the conserved F or W. The D gene is left open where the match is weak. For some rows the clone size is stated as once, few or many, or as a class when expanded; others skip it.

>.|many|TRBJ1-1|TRBV14
TGTGCCAGCAGCCAAGATAATCCCACTGGGACTGAAGCTTTCTTT
CASSQDNPTGTEAFF
>.|many|TRBJ1-5|TRBV27
TGTGCCAGCAGTTACCGGGACAGCAATCAGCCCCAGCATTTT
CASSYRDSNQPQHF
>TRBD2|few|TRBJ2-3|TRBV9
TGTGCCAGCAGCGTAGCTACGGCGGGAGGACGTCAGGATACGCAGTATTTT
CASSVATAGGRQDTQYF
>.|.|TRBJ2-7|TRBV24-1
TGTGCCACCAGTGATAGAACCTGGCCCTACGAGCAGTACTTC
CATSDRTWPYEQYF
>.|many|TRBJ2-5|TRBV5-1
TGCGCCAGCAGCTTTGGGGGCCAGGCGGGAGAGACCCAGTACTTC
CASSFGGQAGETQYF
>TRBD1|many|TRBJ1-2|TRBV29-1
TGCAGTTCGTACGAGACAGGGGTAAATGGCTACACCTTC
CSSYETGVNGYTF
>.|many|TRBJ2-1|TRBV25-1
TGTGCCAGCAGTAGCCTAGCGCACTACAATGAGCAGTTCTTC
CASSSLAHYNEQFF
>TRBD2|many|TRBJ2-1|TRBV29-1
TGCAGCGTGGGGCTAGCGGGGGTTATGAATGAGCAGTTCTTC
CSVGLAGVMNEQFF
>.|many|TRBJ2-3|TRBV20-1
TGCAGTGCCACCGAACTCCCTCCCACAGATACGCAGTATTTT
CSATELPPTDTQYF
>.|few|TRBJ1-1|TRBV6-2/TRBV6-3
TGTGCCAGCAGTCCCCAGACAGCTATGAACACTGAAGCTTTCTTT
CASSPQTAMNTEAFF
>TRBD2|.|TRBJ2-7|TRBV11-2
TGTGCCAGCAGCTTTAAAATGGGGACTAGCGGGAGCTACGAGCAGTACTTC
CASSFKMGTSGSYEQYF
>.|many|TRBJ2-1|TRBV3-1
TGTGCCAGCAGCTCAGGGACAATTAACAATGAGCAGTTCTTC
CASSSGTINNEQFF
>TRBD1|few|TRBJ2-7|TRBV5-4
TGTGCCAGCAGCTTGACGGACAGGGACTACGAGCAGTACTTC
CASSLTDRDYEQYF
>TRBD2|many|TRBJ2-3|TRBV29-1
TGCAGCGAAATAACTAGCGTACATACGCAGTATTTT
CSEITSVHTQYF
>TRBD2|many|TRBJ2-3|TRBV6-1
TGTGCCAGCACGGGACTAGCGGGAGCAGATACGCAGTATTTT
CASTGLAGADTQYF
>.|many|TRBJ2-3|TRBV18
TGTGCCAGCTCACCAGTCAACAGGTTGAACACAGATACGCAGTATTTT
CASSPVNRLNTDTQYF
>.|.|TRBJ1-2|TRBV6-1
TGTGCCAGCAGTGAATCCAGGGTCCATGATGGCGACAACTTC
CASSESRVHDGDNF
>.|many|TRBJ1-2|TRBV15
TGTGCCACCAGCAGAGTGGGTTCAGGGGACGGCTACACCTTC
CATSRVGSGDGYTF
>.|many|TRBJ2-7|TRBV7-9
TGTGCCAGCAGCTTTTCCTACGAGCAGTACTTC
CASSFSYEQYF
>TRBD1|.|TRBJ1-2|TRBV5-4
TGTGCCAGCAGCTTGGTACAGGGGGGTGGCGACACCTTC
CASSLVQGGGDTF
>TRBD2|many|TRBJ2-1|TRBV28
TGTGCCAGCAGTTCCCGTCGGGGACTAGCGGGGAGCTCCTACAATGAGCAGTTCTTC
CASSSRRGLAGSSYNEQFF
>.|few|TRBJ2-6|TRBV19
TGTGCCAGTAGTTCGAGAAGACGCCCCGGGGCCAACGTCCTGACTTTC
CASSSRRRPGANVLTF
>.|many|TRBJ2-1|TRBV20-1
TGCAGTGCTAGTCGAAGGGGGGGGTTCTCCTACAATGAGCAGTTCTTC
CSASRRGGFSYNEQFF
>TRBD1|many|TRBJ2-1|TRBV6-5
TGTGCCAGCAGTTACAACCCCGGGACAGGGTTTCCCTACAATGAGCAGTTCTTC
CASSYNPGTGFPYNEQFF
>.|many|TRBJ2-1|TRBV12-3/TRBV12-4
TGTGCCAGCAGTTTTTCACTATACAATGAGCAGTTCTTC
CASSFSLYNEQFF
>TRBD1|many|TRBJ2-7|TRBV29-1
TGCAGCGTTCGCGGGGACAGGGGCTACGAGCAGTACTTC
CSVRGDRGYEQYF
>.|.|TRBJ2-1|TRBV4-2
TGTGCCAGCACCCTAAAACTAGCTGATAGAAATGAGCAGTTCTTC
CASTLKLADRNEQFF
>TRBD1|many|TRBJ1-5|TRBV2
TGTGCCAGCAGTCGTGACAGGGCCAGCAATCAGCCCCAGCATTTT
CASSRDRASNQPQHF
>.|few|TRBJ2-1|TRBV29-1
TGCAGCGGTTCTTGTAGCGATGAGCAGTTCTTC
CSGSCSDEQFF
>TRBD1|few|TRBJ2-7|TRBV19
TGTGCCAGTAGTATTCCTACCGGGACAGCGCCTTACGAGCAGTACTTC
CASSIPTGTAPYEQYF
>.|many|TRBJ2-5|TRBV6-6
TGTGCCAGCAGTTACATTAGCGAGGCCCACCACTTC
CASSYISEAHHF
>.|.|TRBJ2-1|TRBV20-1
TGCAGTGCACCTCTAGCGAGCATTTACAATGAGCAGTTCTTC
CSAPLASIYNEQFF
>.|many|TRBJ2-3|TRBV6-5
TGTGCCAGCAGTTACCGGAGCGGAAACACAGATACGCAGTATTTT
CASSYRSGNTDTQYF
>.|many|TRBJ2-7|TRBV5-1
TGCGCCAGCAGCTTGGATTTGGGGCGTGCTCCACCCAACCCTCTACTCTACGAGCAGTACTTC
CASSLDLGRAPPNPLLYEQYF
>.|many|TRBJ1-5|TRBV4-3
TGCGCCAGCAGCCAAGCACAGGCCGATGAGCCCCAGCATTTT
CASSQAQADEPQHF
>TRBD2|many|TRBJ2-1|TRBV20-1
TGCAGTGCTAGACCCTCCGGGTGGGCTAGCGGAATGCGCAGTGAGCAGTTCTTC
CSARPSGWASGMRSEQFF
>.|few|TRBJ2-1|TRBV11-2
TGTGCCAGCAGCCAGGGTGCTAGTTGGAGCGAGCAGTTCTTC
CASSQGASWSEQFF
>.|.|TRBJ2-7|TRBV15
TGTGCCACCAGCAGAGAGCGGGGTAGCGAGCAGTACTTC
CATSRERGSEQYF
>.|.|TRBJ2-7|TRBV14
TGTGCCAGCAGCCACCGAGCGCCCCCTCGGTACGAGCAGTACTTC
CASSHRAPPRYEQYF
>TRBD1|many|TRBJ1-5|TRBV19
TGTGCCAGTAAAGGGACAGCTAATCAGCCCCAGCATTTT
CASKGTANQPQHF
>TRBD2|many|TRBJ2-5|TRBV19
TGTGCCAGTAGTATAGTTCCTAGCGGCACCTCACAAGAGACCCAGTACTTC
CASSIVPSGTSQETQYF
>.|few|TRBJ1-5|TRBV19
TGTGCCAGTAGCCTCCGCGACCTCAATCAGCCCCAGCATTTT
CASSLRDLNQPQHF
>.|many|TRBJ2-5|TRBV7-2
TGTGCCAGCAGCTTAGGGGGGGCGAGGGAGACCCAGTACTTC
CASSLGGARETQYF
>TRBD1|many|TRBJ2-7|TRBV28
TGTGCCAGCAGCCCATTGGGACAGGGGGGGAACGAGCAGTACTTC
CASSPLGQGGNEQYF
>.|many|TRBJ2-6|TRBV4-3
TGCGCCAGCAGCCCGGCAGATTCGCCCTCTGGGGCCAACGTCCTGACTTTC
CASSPADSPSGANVLTF
>.|many|TRBJ2-3|TRBV7-8
TGTGCCAGCAGCTTAGCGAGGTTCCAACCCGGCCGGGATACGCAGTATTTT
CASSLARFQPGRDTQYF
>TRBD2|few|TRBJ2-3|TRBV28
TGTGCCAGCAGCCCGGGGGGGCGCAACACAGATACGCAGTATTTT
CASSPGGRNTDTQYF
>TRBD1|many|TRBJ2-1|TRBV29-1
TGCAGCGGGACAGGGGGCTTGGATGAGCAGTTCTTC
CSGTGGLDEQFF
>.|few|TRBJ2-1|TRBV27
TGTGCCAGCAGTTCAATTCTCCGGGACCAGAACAATGAGCAGTTCTTC
CASSSILRDQNNEQFF
>TRBD1|.|TRBJ2-2|TRBV11-2
TGTGCCAGCAGCTTGCCAGGGGGCACCGGGGAGCTGTTTTTT
CASSLPGGTGELFF
>.|many|TRBJ2-7|TRBV6-5
TGTGCCAGCAGTTCCGGGGGCCCCTACGAGCAGTACTTC
CASSSGGPYEQYF
>.|many|TRBJ2-1|TRBV14
TGTGCCAGCAGCCAAATAGTCGAGGGCAATGAGCAGTTCTTC
CASSQIVEGNEQFF
>TRBD2|few|TRBJ2-1|TRBV19
TGTGCCAGTAGTTTCGGACTAGCGGGAGTTTATGGTGAGCAGTTCTTC
CASSFGLAGVYGEQFF
>.|many|TRBJ2-6|TRBV6-5
TGTGCCAGCAGTTACACCACAGGTGTTGGGGCCAACGTCCTGACTTTC
CASSYTTGVGANVLTF
>TRBD2|many|TRBJ2-1|TRBV5-4
TGTGCCAGCAGCTTTATCGGGACTAGCGTCAATGAGCAGTTCTTC
CASSFIGTSVNEQFF
>.|many|TRBJ1-2|TRBV6-1
TGTGCCAGCCAAGGACCGAACTATGGCTACACCTTC
CASQGPNYGYTF
>.|many|TRBJ2-1|TRBV5-1
TGCGCCAGCAGCTTGGCTGTTTCAGACAGATTCTACAATGAGCAGTTCTTC
CASSLAVSDRFYNEQFF